The T cell receptor (beta chain) described here comes from a study of technical replicates of blood from a few donors. Produced via immunoSEQ multiplex PCR; TCRdb's table is partial and in-frame only. Among some 54,000 clones listed, around 93% were seen once. In germline, CDR1 is SGHDT, CDR2 YYEEEE. The V end was cut by 1 base, the J end by 6 bases, with 11 bases between. This CDR3 region has 13 residues. Input material: PBMCs. The TCR was taken from a human donor in good health. Some clones in this sample may be carry-over from other donors' samples. V gene TRBV5-6 combines with J gene TRBJ2-7, with a tentative D call TRBD1 (5 bases). The DNA of the CDR3 is TGTGCCAGCAGCTTGCGCTCGGACATCGAGCAGTACTTC. Translated, it gives CASSLRSDIEQYF.